The rows below give T cell receptor beta chains drawn from one sample of a study of cytomegalovirus exposure and HLA in healthy donors. TCRdb's table, derived via immunoSEQ multiplex PCR, lists solely in-frame clones and lacks some. This table has about 150,000 clones, 60% to 80% appearing once. Sequencing was done on a sample of PBMCs. These receptors were taken from a male donor in good health and CMV-seronegative. Each CDR3 is given with its conserved first and last residue. Fields, in order: CDR3 length, clone size, D gene, J gene, V gene, CDR3 DNA, CDR3 protein. D genes are given only for firm matches. Not every row has a clone size; where given, it reads once, few, many or a size class.

CDR3 length: 15; clone size: .; D gene: TRBD2; J gene: TRBJ2-1; V gene: TRBV5-6; CDR3 DNA: TGTGCCAGCAGCATTAGCGGGAGCTCCTACAATGAGCAGTTCTTC; CDR3 protein: CASSISGSSYNEQFF
CDR3 length: 14; clone size: .; D gene: TRBD1; J gene: TRBJ1-1; V gene: TRBV5-4; CDR3 DNA: TGTGCCAGCAGCTCGAGGACAGGGAACACTGAAGCTTTCTTT; CDR3 protein: CASSSRTGNTEAFF
CDR3 length: 15; clone size: .; D gene: .; J gene: TRBJ1-4; V gene: TRBV5-1; CDR3 DNA: TGCGCCAGCAGCCCCACCGGGACAAGTAATGAAAAACTGTTTTTT; CDR3 protein: CASSPTGTSNEKLFF
CDR3 length: 14; clone size: once; D gene: TRBD1; J gene: TRBJ1-2; V gene: TRBV2; CDR3 DNA: TGTGCCAGCAGTGCGGGACAGGGGGCCTATGGCTACACCTTC; CDR3 protein: CASSAGQGAYGYTF
CDR3 length: 15; clone size: .; D gene: TRBD1; J gene: TRBJ1-2; V gene: TRBV7-9; CDR3 DNA: TGTGCCAGCAGCCCCTGGGACAGGGACAACTATGGCTACACCTTC; CDR3 protein: CASSPWDRDNYGYTF
CDR3 length: 16; clone size: .; D gene: TRBD1; J gene: TRBJ1-3; V gene: TRBV9; CDR3 DNA: TGTGCCAGCAGCGTGGGGGACAGACCCTCTGGAAACACCATATATTTT; CDR3 protein: CASSVGDRPSGNTIYF
CDR3 length: 14; clone size: .; D gene: .; J gene: TRBJ1-2; V gene: TRBV19; CDR3 DNA: TGTGCCAGTAGTATAGAGAGGGGGAGCTATGGCTACACCTTC; CDR3 protein: CASSIERGSYGYTF
CDR3 length: 15; clone size: .; D gene: TRBD1; J gene: TRBJ1-2; V gene: TRBV9; CDR3 DNA: TGTGCCAGCAGCGGCGTCGGACAGGGTAAACATGGCTACACCTTC; CDR3 protein: CASSGVGQGKHGYTF
CDR3 length: 14; clone size: .; D gene: .; J gene: TRBJ2-5; V gene: TRBV10-3; CDR3 DNA: TGTGCCATCAGTGAGTCTAACAGGCAAGAGACCCAGTACTTC; CDR3 protein: CAISESNRQETQYF
CDR3 length: 12; clone size: .; D gene: TRBD1; J gene: TRBJ1-2; V gene: TRBV6-1; CDR3 DNA: TGTGCCAGCCGCGGGACAGGGTCCGGCTACACCTTC; CDR3 protein: CASRGTGSGYTF
CDR3 length: 14; clone size: .; D gene: .; J gene: TRBJ2-7; V gene: TRBV11-3; CDR3 DNA: TGTGCCAGCAGCTTACTGGACAGATCCTACGAGCAGTACTTC; CDR3 protein: CASSLLDRSYEQYF
CDR3 length: 14; clone size: .; D gene: TRBD2; J gene: TRBJ2-5; V gene: TRBV19; CDR3 DNA: TGTGCCAGTAGTTGGAGCGGGGGCCAAGAGACCCAGTACTTC; CDR3 protein: CASSWSGGQETQYF
CDR3 length: 12; clone size: .; D gene: .; J gene: TRBJ2-1; V gene: TRBV11-2; CDR3 DNA: TGTGCCAGCAGCTTTTGGGGCGATGAGCAGTTCTTC; CDR3 protein: CASSFWGDEQFF
CDR3 length: 15; clone size: .; D gene: .; J gene: TRBJ2-7; V gene: TRBV14; CDR3 DNA: TGTGCCAGCAGCCAAGACCCCGGGCAGGGGTACGAGCAGTACTTC; CDR3 protein: CASSQDPGQGYEQYF
CDR3 length: 14; clone size: .; D gene: .; J gene: TRBJ1-5; V gene: TRBV6-5; CDR3 DNA: TGTGCCAGCAGCAGCAGGGGTGGGAATCAGCCCCAGCATTTT; CDR3 protein: CASSSRGGNQPQHF
CDR3 length: 15; clone size: .; D gene: .; J gene: TRBJ2-6; V gene: TRBV18; CDR3 DNA: TGTGCCAGCTCACCACCAGCCTCTGGGGCCAACGTCCTGACTTTC; CDR3 protein: CASSPPASGANVLTF
CDR3 length: 14; clone size: .; D gene: .; J gene: TRBJ1-4; V gene: TRBV7-9; CDR3 DNA: TGTGCCAGCAGCCCGCGGGGGGAGAATGAAAAACTGTTTTTT; CDR3 protein: CASSPRGENEKLFF
CDR3 length: 16; clone size: few; D gene: .; J gene: TRBJ1-1; V gene: TRBV19; CDR3 DNA: TGTGCCAGTAGTATAGATTTAGGGACAATGAACACTGAAGCTTTCTTT; CDR3 protein: CASSIDLGTMNTEAFF
CDR3 length: 15; clone size: .; D gene: TRBD2; J gene: TRBJ2-1; V gene: TRBV7-3; CDR3 DNA: TGTGCCAGCAGTCTAAGCGGGGGGGCCTACAATGAGCAGTTCTTC; CDR3 protein: CASSLSGGAYNEQFF
CDR3 length: 15; clone size: .; D gene: .; J gene: TRBJ2-2; V gene: TRBV6-4; CDR3 DNA: TGTGCCAGCAGTGATTCCGGAGGGGGCGGCGGGGAGCTGTTTTTT; CDR3 protein: CASSDSGGGGGELFF
CDR3 length: 17; clone size: .; D gene: TRBD1; J gene: TRBJ1-4; V gene: TRBV7-9; CDR3 DNA: TGTTCCAGCAGCTTAGCGATAGGGACAGGGACTAATGAAAAACTGTTTTTT; CDR3 protein: CSSSLAIGTGTNEKLFF
CDR3 length: 15; clone size: .; D gene: .; J gene: TRBJ1-4; V gene: TRBV30; CDR3 DNA: TGTGCCTGGAGTTCGGGGGGAGCAACTAATGAAAAACTGTTTTTT; CDR3 protein: CAWSSGGATNEKLFF
CDR3 length: 19; clone size: .; D gene: .; J gene: TRBJ2-5; V gene: TRBV5-4; CDR3 DNA: TGTGCCAGCAGCTTGAGTACTTTCGAGACATATATTGGCCAAGAGACCCAGTACTTC; CDR3 protein: CASSLSTFETYIGQETQYF
CDR3 length: 14; clone size: .; D gene: .; J gene: TRBJ2-3; V gene: TRBV27; CDR3 DNA: TGTGCCAGCAGTTCCCCCTGGGAGGCAGATACGCAGTATTTT; CDR3 protein: CASSSPWEADTQYF
CDR3 length: 14; clone size: .; D gene: .; J gene: TRBJ2-1; V gene: TRBV7-9; CDR3 DNA: TGTGCCAGCAGCCCAGGGGTCCACGAGAATGAGCAGTTCTTC; CDR3 protein: CASSPGVHENEQFF
CDR3 length: 16; clone size: .; D gene: TRBD1; J gene: TRBJ1-2; V gene: TRBV6-6; CDR3 DNA: TGTGCCAGCAGTACCCCGTCGGACAGGGGAAACTATGGCTACACCTTC; CDR3 protein: CASSTPSDRGNYGYTF
CDR3 length: 17; clone size: .; D gene: TRBD2; J gene: TRBJ2-7; V gene: TRBV5-6; CDR3 DNA: TGTGCCAGCAGCTTGCGTGGATTAGCGGGGGCCTCCTACGAGCAGTACTTC; CDR3 protein: CASSLRGLAGASYEQYF
CDR3 length: 17; clone size: .; D gene: TRBD2; J gene: TRBJ2-7; V gene: TRBV27; CDR3 DNA: TGTGCCAGCAGTTTATCGGGACTAGCGGGAGCTACCTACGAGCAGTACTTC; CDR3 protein: CASSLSGLAGATYEQYF
CDR3 length: 14; clone size: few; D gene: TRBD1; J gene: TRBJ2-7; V gene: TRBV6-5; CDR3 DNA: TGTGCCAGCAGTTCGGGACAGGGGGCTTACGAGCAGTACTTC; CDR3 protein: CASSSGQGAYEQYF
CDR3 length: 15; clone size: .; D gene: .; J gene: TRBJ2-1; V gene: TRBV2; CDR3 DNA: TGTGCCAGCAGTGAGGGGGCCAGCTCCTACAATGAGCAGTTCTTC; CDR3 protein: CASSEGASSYNEQFF
CDR3 length: 14; clone size: few; D gene: TRBD1; J gene: TRBJ1-2; V gene: TRBV6-5; CDR3 DNA: TGTGCCAGCAGTGAGTTTCAGGGGGCGCGTGGCTACACCTTC; CDR3 protein: CASSEFQGARGYTF
CDR3 length: 15; clone size: .; D gene: TRBD1; J gene: TRBJ1-1; V gene: TRBV27; CDR3 DNA: TGTGCCAGCAGTTTATCCGGCAGGGGGAACACTGAGGCTTTCTTT; CDR3 protein: CASSLSGRGNTEAFF
CDR3 length: 12; clone size: .; D gene: .; J gene: TRBJ2-5; V gene: TRBV30; CDR3 DNA: TGTGCCTGGAGGAGTAGCCCCGAGACCCAGTACTTC; CDR3 protein: CAWRSSPETQYF
CDR3 length: 16; clone size: .; D gene: TRBD2; J gene: TRBJ2-1; V gene: TRBV19; CDR3 DNA: TGTGCCAGTAGAAACGGCCCAGCGGGAGGAGACAATGAGCAGTTCTTC; CDR3 protein: CASRNGPAGGDNEQFF
CDR3 length: 16; clone size: .; D gene: TRBD1; J gene: TRBJ2-1; V gene: TRBV27; CDR3 DNA: TGTGCCAGCAGCCGGACGACAGGGGGCACCTACAATGAGCAGTTCTTC; CDR3 protein: CASSRTTGGTYNEQFF
CDR3 length: 15; clone size: .; D gene: .; J gene: TRBJ1-2; V gene: TRBV5-4; CDR3 DNA: TGTGCCAGCAGCTTCGGGCCCGGGGTGGGGTATGGCTACACCTTC; CDR3 protein: CASSFGPGVGYGYTF
CDR3 length: 14; clone size: .; D gene: TRBD1; J gene: TRBJ2-1; V gene: TRBV18; CDR3 DNA: TGTGCCACCTCGGACAGGCCTTCCTACAATGAGCAGTTCTTC; CDR3 protein: CATSDRPSYNEQFF
CDR3 length: 15; clone size: .; D gene: TRBD2; J gene: TRBJ2-1; V gene: TRBV5-1; CDR3 DNA: TGCGCCAGCAGCGGTAGCGGGAAGTCCTACAATGAGCAGTTCTTC; CDR3 protein: CASSGSGKSYNEQFF
CDR3 length: 16; clone size: .; D gene: TRBD2; J gene: TRBJ2-5; V gene: TRBV18; CDR3 DNA: TGTGCCAGCTCCACGGGACTAGCGGGGGGTCAAGAGACCCAGTACTTC; CDR3 protein: CASSTGLAGGQETQYF
CDR3 length: 12; clone size: few; D gene: TRBD1; J gene: TRBJ1-2; V gene: TRBV29-1; CDR3 DNA: TGCAGCGTCGACAGGGGGAGCTATGGCTACACCTTC; CDR3 protein: CSVDRGSYGYTF
CDR3 length: 15; clone size: .; D gene: TRBD1; J gene: TRBJ1-6; V gene: TRBV6-5; CDR3 DNA: TGTGCCAGCAGCGATTCGGGACAGTCTAATTCACCCCTCCACTTT; CDR3 protein: CASSDSGQSNSPLHF
CDR3 length: 12; clone size: .; D gene: TRBD1; J gene: TRBJ2-7; V gene: TRBV7-3; CDR3 DNA: TGTGCCAGCAGCCGGACAGGGGGGGAGCAGTACTTC; CDR3 protein: CASSRTGGEQYF